A selection of T cell receptor beta chains follows, all from one sample in a study of blood T cell dynamics during melanoma immunotherapy. Clones were read by immunoSEQ multiplex PCR, and TCRdb kept only the in-frame ones, dropping some. The sample comprises some 16,000 clones, approximately 94% of which are singletons, and around 0.2% rests with the top ten. Material: effector memory CD8+ T cells from blood, obtained from a patient treated with checkpoint blockade. These TCRs come from a human donor with melanoma. Both conserved end residues are part of each CDR3. Fields, in order: J gene, clone size, D gene, V gene, CDR3 protein, CDR3 DNA. A D gene is named only where the DNA matches it firmly. Clone size is given for some rows only: seen once, a few or many times, or a class if the clone is expanded.

J gene: TRBJ2-7
clone size: .
D gene: TRBD2
V gene: TRBV9
CDR3 protein: CASSVGSGGLSYEQYF
CDR3 DNA: TGTGCCAGCAGCGTAGGTAGCGGGGGCCTATCCTACGAGCAGTACTTC

J gene: TRBJ2-1
clone size: .
D gene: TRBD1
V gene: TRBV6-5
CDR3 protein: CASRTTGTVYNEQFF
CDR3 DNA: TGTGCCAGCAGAACAACCGGGACAGTATACAATGAGCAGTTCTTC

J gene: TRBJ2-7
clone size: .
D gene: .
V gene: TRBV7-9
CDR3 protein: CASSREGYEQYF
CDR3 DNA: TGTGCCAGCAGCCGTGAAGGCTACGAGCAGTACTTC

J gene: TRBJ1-5
clone size: .
D gene: .
V gene: TRBV11-3
CDR3 protein: CASSLEGVVSQPQHF
CDR3 DNA: TGTGCCAGCAGCTTAGAGGGGGTGGTGAGTCAGCCCCAGCATTTT

J gene: TRBJ2-7
clone size: .
D gene: TRBD2
V gene: TRBV11-2
CDR3 protein: CASSVLAGGWYEQYF
CDR3 DNA: TGTGCCAGCAGCGTACTAGCGGGAGGGTGGTACGAGCAGTACTTC

J gene: TRBJ1-2
clone size: .
D gene: .
V gene: TRBV29-1
CDR3 protein: CSVDQNYGYTF
CDR3 DNA: TGCAGCGTTGACCAGAACTATGGCTACACCTTC

J gene: TRBJ2-7
clone size: .
D gene: .
V gene: TRBV11-2
CDR3 protein: CASSLGEYEQYF
CDR3 DNA: TGTGCCAGCAGCTTAGGGGAGTACGAGCAGTACTTC

J gene: TRBJ2-1
clone size: .
D gene: TRBD2
V gene: TRBV29-1
CDR3 protein: CSVEEPAGVREQFF
CDR3 DNA: TGCAGCGTTGAAGAACCAGCGGGAGTGAGAGAGCAGTTCTTC

J gene: TRBJ2-7
clone size: .
D gene: .
V gene: TRBV27
CDR3 protein: CASSLMDESNEQYF
CDR3 DNA: TGTGCCAGCAGTTTAATGGACGAGAGCAACGAGCAGTACTTC

J gene: TRBJ2-1
clone size: .
D gene: .
V gene: TRBV4-1
CDR3 protein: CASSHFGDTNEQFF
CDR3 DNA: TGCGCCAGCAGCCACTTTGGGGACACGAATGAGCAGTTCTTC

J gene: TRBJ1-2
clone size: .
D gene: TRBD1
V gene: TRBV29-1
CDR3 protein: CSVEGTANYGYTF
CDR3 DNA: TGCAGCGTTGAGGGGACAGCTAACTATGGCTACACCTTC

J gene: TRBJ2-7
clone size: .
D gene: .
V gene: TRBV9
CDR3 protein: CASSPEGGSEQYF
CDR3 DNA: TGTGCCAGCAGCCCCGAGGGGGGGTCCGAGCAGTACTTC

J gene: TRBJ2-2
clone size: .
D gene: .
V gene: TRBV10-1
CDR3 protein: CASSDTGELFF
CDR3 DNA: TGCGCCAGCAGTGATACCGGGGAGCTGTTTTTT

J gene: TRBJ1-4
clone size: .
D gene: .
V gene: TRBV5-1
CDR3 protein: CASSLAGRSNEKLFF
CDR3 DNA: TGCGCCAGCAGCTTGGCCGGCCGGTCGAATGAAAAACTGTTTTTT

J gene: TRBJ2-5
clone size: .
D gene: TRBD2
V gene: TRBV10-3
CDR3 protein: CATTGREGMETQYF
CDR3 DNA: TGTGCCACCACGGGGCGGGAGGGTATGGAGACCCAGTACTTC

J gene: TRBJ1-1
clone size: .
D gene: TRBD1
V gene: TRBV6-5
CDR3 protein: CASSLTGATEAFF
CDR3 DNA: TGTGCCAGCAGTCTGACAGGGGCCACTGAAGCTTTCTTT

J gene: TRBJ2-1
clone size: .
D gene: TRBD2
V gene: TRBV27
CDR3 protein: CASSGSSYNEQFF
CDR3 DNA: TGTGCCAGTAGCGGGAGCTCCTACAATGAGCAGTTCTTC

J gene: TRBJ2-1
clone size: .
D gene: .
V gene: TRBV6-5
CDR3 protein: CASSYSSPASHEQFF
CDR3 DNA: TGTGCCAGCAGTTACTCCTCCCCCGCGAGTCATGAGCAGTTCTTC

J gene: TRBJ1-5
clone size: few
D gene: .
V gene: TRBV2
CDR3 protein: CASSEARGAYQPQHF
CDR3 DNA: TGTGCCAGCAGTGAAGCGCGGGGAGCCTATCAGCCCCAGCATTTT

J gene: TRBJ2-3
clone size: .
D gene: .
V gene: TRBV9
CDR3 protein: CASAPRGPDTQYF
CDR3 DNA: TGTGCCAGCGCCCCCCGTGGGCCAGATACGCAGTATTTT

J gene: TRBJ2-1
clone size: once
D gene: TRBD2
V gene: TRBV5-4
CDR3 protein: CASSWTSGADEQFF
CDR3 DNA: TGTGCCAGCAGCTGGACTAGCGGAGCAGATGAGCAGTTCTTC

J gene: TRBJ2-1
clone size: .
D gene: .
V gene: TRBV6-4
CDR3 protein: CASSDSLRGALHEQFF
CDR3 DNA: TGTGCCAGCAGTGACTCGCTCAGAGGGGCGCTCCATGAGCAGTTCTTC

J gene: TRBJ2-1
clone size: .
D gene: .
V gene: TRBV6-1
CDR3 protein: CASSARGPYNEQFF
CDR3 DNA: TGTGCCAGCAGTGCTCGGGGTCCCTACAATGAGCAGTTCTTC

J gene: TRBJ2-7
clone size: .
D gene: TRBD2
V gene: TRBV28
CDR3 protein: CASSLWTSGRSYEQYF
CDR3 DNA: TGTGCCAGCAGTTTATGGACTAGCGGGCGCTCCTACGAGCAGTACTTC

J gene: TRBJ2-5
clone size: .
D gene: .
V gene: TRBV2
CDR3 protein: CASSSPFAGIQTQYF
CDR3 DNA: TGTGCCAGCAGCTCCCCCTTCGCGGGGATCCAGACCCAGTACTTC

J gene: TRBJ1-5
clone size: .
D gene: .
V gene: TRBV4-1
CDR3 protein: CASSQEFLGSNQPQHF
CDR3 DNA: TGCGCCAGCAGCCAAGAATTTTTAGGCAGCAATCAGCCCCAGCATTTT